These 26 T cell receptor beta chains were sequenced from one sample in a study of cytomegalovirus exposure and HLA in healthy donors. The PCR used 60 Vbeta and 13 Jbeta primers. Only in-frame clones appear in the TCRdb table, and some are missing; sequencing was by immunoSEQ multiplex PCR. Of 200,000 or so clones in the sample, approximately 81% were seen once. Sequencing was performed on PBMCs. The receptors stem from a woman under 30 in good health and CMV-seropositive.

The J gene is TRBJ1-4, the V gene TRBV9; TRBD1 is a possible D gene (6 bases). The CDR3 spans 15 residues. CDR1 and CDR2 (germline): SGDLS, YYNGEE. Trimming left V 4 bases short and J 8 bases short, with 18 bases between. The CDR3 is CASSITGTPWEKLFF. CDR3 DNA sequence: TGTGCCAGCAGCATCACCGGGACACCCTGGGAAAAACTGTTTTTT.

The chain is built from TRBV11-2 and TRBJ2-3, with TRBD2 matching 10 bases. There are 15 residues in the CDR3. V trimming: 3 bases; J trimming: 4 bases; junction bases outside the gene matches: 4. Germline assignment: CDR1 SGHAT and CDR2 FQNNGV. The CDR3 is CASSFSGGAADTQYF. CDR3 in DNA: TGTGCCAGCAGCTTCAGCGGGGGGGCGGCAGATACGCAGTATTTT. The entire variable domain, with the rest obtained from reference TRBV11-2 and TRBJ2-3, is as follows: EAGVAQSPRYKIIEKRQSVAFWCNPISGHATLYWYQQILGQGPKLLIQFQNNGVVDDSQLPKDRFSAERLKGVDSTLKIQPAKLEDSAVYLCASSFSGGAADTQYFGPGTRLTVL.

The chain has TRBV11-3 and TRBJ2-1, with 11 bases matching TRBD2. The V gene's germline CDR1 is SGHNT and CDR2 YENEEA. The length of the CDR3 is 16 residues. J lost 2 bases, V lost 1 base, and 1 base had no gene match. The CDR3 sequence is CASSLASGGPYNEQFF. Written as DNA, the CDR3 is TGTGCCAGCAGCTTAGCTAGCGGGGGGCCCTACAATGAGCAGTTCTTC.

The chain links TRBV10-3 to TRBJ2-5; 8 bases agree with TRBD2. CDR1 and CDR2 (germline): ENHRY, SYGVKD. The V gene end was trimmed by 4 bases and the J gene end by 3 bases; junction bases not matched to a gene: 4. CDR3 length: 14 residues. The CDR3 is CAISVSGGEETQYF. In DNA form, the CDR3 reads TGTGCCATCAGTGTAAGCGGGGGTGAAGAGACCCAGTACTTC.

The V call is TRBV6-4, the J call TRBJ2-1, with TRBD2 matching 10 bases. CDR3 length equals 16 residues. CDR1 is MRHNA and CDR2 is SNTAGT in the germline V gene. J gave up 6 bases and V 0 bases, and 5 bases lay outside the gene matches. The CDR3 sequence: CASSDSGLAAVNEQFF. As DNA, the CDR3 is TGTGCCAGCAGTGACTCCGGACTAGCGGCGGTCAATGAGCAGTTCTTC.

The rearrangement uses TRBV20-1 and TRBJ2-1; D may be TRBD1 (6 bases). This CDR3 has 11 residues. With 6 bases removed from V and 6 bases from J, the gap between germline ends came to 9 bases. Germline CDR1 DFQATT, CDR2 SNEGSKA (reference sequence). CDR3 sequence (DNA): TGCAGTGCGCAACAGGGCAATGAGCAGTTCTTC. Protein: CSAQQGNEQFF.

In this sample, this clone turned up a few times. This rearrangement joins TRBV6-5 to TRBJ1-5, with D uncertain. The germline CDR1 and CDR2 sequences are MNHEY and SVGAGI. The CDR3 consists of 12 residues. V gave up 5 bases and J gave up 2 bases, with 4 bases separating them. The CDR3 region is CASSQGNQPQHF. The CDR3 DNA is TGTGCCAGCAGTCAGGGCAATCAGCCCCAGCATTTT.

This chain connects TRBV18 to TRBJ2-1; 7 bases line up with TRBD2. Germline CDR1 is KGHSH and CDR2 is LQKENI. The CDR3 totals 16 residues. V dropped 2 bases and J dropped 4; count of bases not matched to a gene: 8. The CDR3 reads CASSPAYRTSYNEQFF. The DNA of the CDR3 is TGTGCCAGCTCACCAGCGTATAGGACTAGTTACAATGAGCAGTTCTTC. Based on the CDR3 plus reference TRBV18 and TRBJ2-1, the full variable domain is NAGVMQNPRHLVRRRGQEARLRCSPMKGHSHVYWYRQLPEEGLKFMVYLQKENIIDESGMPKERFSAEFPKEGPSILRIQQVVRGDSAAYFCASSPAYRTSYNEQFFGPGTRLTVL.

V gene TRBV10-1 combines with J gene TRBJ2-7, with D possibly matching TRBD2 (5 bases). V gave up 4 bases and J gave up 1 base, with 11 bases separating them. Germline CDR1 reads WNHNN; CDR2 reads SYGVQD (reference sequence). The CDR3 totals 14 residues. CDR3 in amino acids: CASSGSSGSYEQYF. The CDR3 DNA reads TGCGCCAGCAGTGGGTCGAGCGGTTCCTACGAGCAGTACTTC.

V gene TRBV27 combines with J gene TRBJ1-1; D call uncertain. Trimming cost V 6 bases and J 1 base, with 3 bases left between them. Germline values: CDR1 MNHEY, CDR2 SMNVEV (reference sequence). There are 11 residues in the CDR3. The CDR3 nucleotides are TGTGCCAGCAGGCGGAACACTGAAGCTTTCTTT. Amino acids: CASRRNTEAFF.

The chain employs TRBV19 and TRBJ1-2; D perhaps matches TRBD1 (6 bases). Germline assignment: CDR1 LNHDA and CDR2 SQIVND (reference sequence). V gave up 4 bases and J gave up 3 bases, with 18 bases separating them. The CDR3 length is 16 residues. In nucleotides, the CDR3 is TGTGCCAGTAGTAACAGGGAGCCCTCGGAAGACTATGGCTACACCTTC. Its translation is CASSNREPSEDYGYTF.

CDR3 amino acids: CASGLAGTYEQYV. CDR3 DNA sequence: TGTGCCAGCGGACTAGCGGGGACATACGAGCAGTACGTC. The genes are TRBV7-3 and TRBJ2-7; 12 bases map to TRBD2. This CDR3 is built from 13 residues. Germline-derived CDR1 and CDR2 are SGHTA and FQGTGA. The junction had 3 bases not matched to a gene; V was cut back by 8 bases and J by 4 bases.

This clone was seen a handful of times. The rearrangement joins TRBV23-1 to TRBJ1-4; D not certain. TRBV23-1 is assigned to the ORF class and has an uncertain function. The CDR3 runs to 15 residues. V was pared by 2 bases and J by 0 bases, with 7 bases between. In DNA form, the CDR3 reads TGCGCCAGCAGTCAAGTGAGGGCAACTAATGAAAAACTGTTTTTT. It is translated as CASSQVRATNEKLFF.

The V and J genes are TRBV6-1 and TRBJ1-2, with a weak D call TRBD1 (6 bases). Germline V gene sequence: CDR1 MNHNS, CDR2 SASEGT. The V gene lost 6 bases and the J gene lost 3 bases, with 17 bases spanning the gap. CDR3 length: 15 residues. This chain's CDR3 is CASREAYRVHYGYTF. The CDR3 DNA reads as TGTGCCAGCAGGGAGGCTTACAGGGTTCACTATGGCTACACCTTC.

This rearrangement joins TRBV23-1 to TRBJ2-5, with D possibly matching TRBD2 (7 bases). Being an ORF, TRBV23-1 has a function that is uncertain. The CDR3 runs to 16 residues. V lost 0 bases and J 5 bases, leaving 16 bases between the germline ends. CDR3 coding DNA: TGCGCCAGCAGTCAATCAAGAGGGGGGGTTAGGGAGACCCAGTACTTC. Protein: CASSQSRGGVRETQYF.

The J gene is TRBJ1-1, the V gene TRBV6-5, with TRBD1 as a possible D gene (6 bases). CDR1 MNHEY and CDR2 SVGAGI come from the germline V gene. V dropped 4 bases and J dropped 7 bases, with 22 bases sitting between them. The CDR3 covers 16 residues. DNA for the CDR3: TGTGCCAGCAGTTTAGATGACTTGGGACAAGGCTATGAAGCTTTCTTT. Translated: CASSLDDLGQGYEAFF.

This clone appeared a few times. The CDR3 DNA is TGTGCCAGCAGCCTCAGGAGCGGGGGGGCGTACACCGGGGAGCTGTTTTTT. This translates into CASSLRSGGAYTGELFF. The rearrangement joins TRBV13 to TRBJ2-2; 10 nucleotides line up with TRBD2. In germline, CDR1 is PRHDT, CDR2 FYEKMQ (reference sequence). CDR3 length equals 17 residues. The ends lost 5 bases at V and 3 bases at J; junction bases unmatched: 9. Full variable domain (missing parts from reference TRBV13 and TRBJ2-2): AAGVIQSPRHLIKEKRETATLKCYPIPRHDTVYWYQQGPGQDPQFLISFYEKMQSDKGSIPDRFSAQQFSDYHSELNMSSLELGDSALYFCASSLRSGGAYTGELFFGEGSRLTVL.

This clone showed up just once. V usage is TRBV5-6 and J usage is TRBJ2-7, with D unclear. Germline lookup yields CDR1 SGHDT and CDR2 YYEEEE. The V end was cut by 2 bases, the J end by 0 bases, with 12 bases between. CDR3 length: 15 amino acids. This CDR3 is CASSFQQYSSYEQYF. The CDR3 DNA reads as TGTGCCAGCAGCTTCCAACAATACAGCTCCTACGAGCAGTACTTC. Full variable domain (remainder filled in from reference TRBV5-6 and TRBJ2-7): DAGVTQSPTHLIKTRGQQVTLRCSPKSGHDTVSWYQQALGQGPQFIFQYYEEEERQRGNFPDRFSGHQFPNYSSELNVNALLLGDSALYLCASSFQQYSSYEQYFGPGTRLTVT.

The chain combines TRBV4-2 with TRBJ2-1; D is undetermined. V lost 0 bases and J lost 7, with 13 bases in between. The length of the CDR3 is 15 residues. Germline CDR1 and CDR2: LGHNA and YNFKEQ. DNA for the CDR3: TGTGCCAGCAGCCAAGAGGTGGGCAGGCCAAATGAGCAGTTCTTC. This sequence encodes CASSQEVGRPNEQFF.

The chain links TRBV29-1 to TRBJ1-2, with D unclear. CDR1 and CDR2 from the germline V gene are SQVTM and ANQGSEA. This CDR3 is 12 amino acids long. The V and J ends lost 4 bases and 4 bases respectively, with 10 bases between them. The CDR3 bases are TGCAGCGTTGCGGGGTCCCCCTATGGCTACACCTTC. It encodes CSVAGSPYGYTF.

The chain employs TRBV12-2 and TRBJ2-5; the table's D call TRBD2 went unverified against the DNA. TRBV12-2 is classified as a pseudogene. The CDR3 spans 16 residues. CDR3 nucleotide sequence: TGTGCAAGTCGCTTAGCGCCCACGGGAGGGCGGGAGACCCAGTACTTC. It encodes CASRLAPTGGRETQYF.

The CDR3 loop is CASSPQGWTAGTEAFF. The CDR3 DNA follows: TGTGCCAGCAGCCCTCAGGGGTGGACGGCGGGCACTGAAGCTTTCTTT. This chain uses TRBV5-6 with TRBJ1-1, with D maybe TRBD1 (6 bases). The CDR3 has 16 residues. Per germline, CDR1 SGHDT and CDR2 YYEEEE. V lost 4 bases and J lost 4, with 20 bases in between.

The rearrangement links TRBV4-2 to TRBJ1-5; 8 bases fit TRBD1. The J segment lost 6 bases and the V segment lost 2 bases, leaving 9 bases of the junction unmatched. The CDR3 is 16 residues long. Germline V gene lookup returns CDR1 LGHNA and CDR2 YNFKEQ. The DNA of the CDR3 is TGTGCCAGCAGCCAAATCGACAGGGGAGGGGGTCAGCCCCAGCATTTT. Protein product: CASSQIDRGGGQPQHF.

V usage is TRBV7-2 and J usage is TRBJ2-2; perhaps TRBD1 as D (6 bases). The CDR3 sequence is 16 residues long. CDR1 is SGHTA, CDR2 FQGNSA, per germline. V dropped 2 bases and J dropped 0 bases, with 10 bases sitting between them. The chain's CDR3 is CASSLMRTANTGELFF. Written as DNA, the CDR3 is TGTGCCAGCAGCTTAATGCGGACAGCGAACACCGGGGAGCTGTTTTTT.

The rearrangement uses TRBV5-6 and TRBJ2-5; D might be TRBD2 (5 bases). The CDR3 covers 14 residues. V dropped 0 bases and J dropped 12 bases, with 18 bases sitting between them. Germline assignment: CDR1 SGHDT and CDR2 YYEEEE. DNA for the CDR3: TGTGCCAGCAGCTTGGTTGGCGGGTCCGGGGTGGAGTACTTC. It specifies CASSLVGGSGVEYF.

The chain is built from TRBV2 and TRBJ1-1; TRBD1 matches at 9 bases. Germline V gives CDR1 SNHLY, CDR2 FYNNEI. V shed 5 bases, J shed 5 bases, and the junction held 6 bases outside the gene matches. The CDR3 contains 14 residues. The CDR3 sequence: CASSWDRAGTEAFF. As DNA, the CDR3 is TGTGCCAGCAGTTGGGACAGGGCTGGTACTGAAGCTTTCTTT.